This T cell receptor beta chain was recovered during a study of shared clonotypes between healthy human individuals. Study-wide background: Three plates each covered CD4 naive and memory; CD8 naive two, CD8 memory one.

The CDR3 loop spans 15 amino acids. J lost 5 bases, V lost 3 bases, and 7 bases had no gene match. Germline-derived CDR1 and CDR2 are ENHRY and SYGVKD. Generated by immunoSEQ multiplex PCR, the TCRdb table keeps only in-frame clones and is missing some. The sample has roughly 890,000 clones; about 91% are singletons. Notes on this clone: Antigen specificity is unknown.

Findings and caveats of the study: Naive CD4 clonotypes overlapped across several donors at approximately 5.3%. Non-shared clonotypes had lower generation probabilities than clonotypes shared by all four sorted-subset donors.

CD8 cells regarded as naive lacked CD45RO, were positively chosen for CCR7, and omitted terminally differentiated effector memory CD45RA+ cells. The donors were adults (healthy and HIV-negative) with no recent acute infections or vaccinations. This TCR derives from a man aged 30 to 39 in good health. Material: naive CD8+ T cells sorted from blood. V gene TRBV10-3 combines with J gene TRBJ1-1; 9 bases fit TRBD1. This CDR3 is CAISETGGSGTEAFF. The CDR3 bases are TGTGCCATCAGTGAAACAGGGGGCAGTGGGACTGAAGCTTTCTTT.